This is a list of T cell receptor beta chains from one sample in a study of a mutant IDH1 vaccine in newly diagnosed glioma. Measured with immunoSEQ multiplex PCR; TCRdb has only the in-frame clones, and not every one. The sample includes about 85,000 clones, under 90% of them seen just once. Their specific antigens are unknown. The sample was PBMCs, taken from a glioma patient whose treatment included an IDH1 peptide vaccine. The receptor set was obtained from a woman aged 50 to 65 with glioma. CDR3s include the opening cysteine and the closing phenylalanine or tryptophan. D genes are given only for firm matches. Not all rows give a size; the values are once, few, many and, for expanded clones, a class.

CDR3aa: CASSPHRATYEQYF
CDR3nt: TGTGCCAGCAGTCCTCACAGGGCCACCTACGAGCAGTACTTC
d_gene: NA
j_gene: TRBJ2-7
len: 14
v_gene: TRBV28
abundance: NA

CDR3aa: CASSDTGNSPLHF
CDR3nt: TGTGCCAGCAGTGACACAGGGAATTCACCCCTCCACTTT
d_gene: NA
j_gene: TRBJ1-6
len: 13
v_gene: TRBV6-4
abundance: NA

CDR3aa: CASSSVSTNEKLFF
CDR3nt: TGTGCCAGCAGTTCGGTTTCAACTAATGAAAAACTGTTTTTT
d_gene: NA
j_gene: TRBJ1-4
len: 14
v_gene: TRBV27
abundance: NA

CDR3aa: CASSLTGRETQYF
CDR3nt: TGTGCCAGCAGTTTAACTGGTCGGGAGACCCAGTACTTC
d_gene: NA
j_gene: TRBJ2-5
len: 13
v_gene: TRBV27
abundance: NA

CDR3aa: CASRAGLAGVGDTQYF
CDR3nt: TGTGCCAGTAGGGCCGGACTAGCGGGAGTTGGAGATACGCAGTATTTT
d_gene: TRBD2
j_gene: TRBJ2-3
len: 16
v_gene: TRBV19
abundance: NA

CDR3aa: CASSLQPEYGYTF
CDR3nt: TGTGCCAGCAGTTTACAGCCAGAGTATGGCTACACCTTC
d_gene: NA
j_gene: TRBJ1-2
len: 13
v_gene: TRBV27
abundance: NA

CDR3aa: CASSISGSYNQPQHF
CDR3nt: TGTGCCAGTAGTATATCAGGGTCCTACAATCAGCCCCAGCATTTT
d_gene: NA
j_gene: TRBJ1-5
len: 15
v_gene: TRBV19
abundance: NA

CDR3aa: CASSTTVLAKNIQYF
CDR3nt: TGTGCCAGCAGTACTACAGTATTAGCCAAAAACATTCAGTACTTC
d_gene: NA
j_gene: TRBJ2-4
len: 15
v_gene: TRBV6-5
abundance: NA

CDR3aa: CASSVLLESWYEQYF
CDR3nt: TGTGCCAGTAGTGTCCTTCTAGAATCGTGGTACGAGCAGTACTTC
d_gene: NA
j_gene: TRBJ2-7
len: 15
v_gene: TRBV19
abundance: NA

CDR3aa: CSATGPEKLFF
CDR3nt: TGCAGTGCTACAGGGCCTGAAAAACTGTTTTTT
d_gene: NA
j_gene: TRBJ1-4
len: 11
v_gene: TRBV20-1
abundance: NA

CDR3aa: CASSLRTGNTEAFF
CDR3nt: TGTGCCAGCAGCTTACGGACAGGGAACACTGAAGCTTTCTTT
d_gene: TRBD1
j_gene: TRBJ1-1
len: 14
v_gene: TRBV7-9
abundance: NA

CDR3aa: CASSIGGGRAYNEQFF
CDR3nt: TGTGCCAGTAGTATAGGAGGCGGGAGGGCATACAATGAGCAGTTCTTC
d_gene: TRBD2
j_gene: TRBJ2-1
len: 16
v_gene: TRBV19
abundance: NA

CDR3aa: CASRLSPGQGLTAGELFF
CDR3nt: TGTGCCAGCAGACTATCGCCGGGACAGGGACTTACGGCCGGGGAGCTGTTTTTT
d_gene: TRBD1
j_gene: TRBJ2-2
len: 18
v_gene: TRBV5-6
abundance: NA

CDR3aa: CASSLGGYTDTQYF
CDR3nt: TGCGCCAGCAGCTTGGGCGGCTACACAGATACGCAGTATTTT
d_gene: NA
j_gene: TRBJ2-3
len: 14
v_gene: TRBV5-1
abundance: NA

CDR3aa: CASSGDRESSYEQYF
CDR3nt: TGTGCCAGCAGTGGGGACAGGGAGAGCTCCTACGAGCAGTACTTC
d_gene: TRBD1
j_gene: TRBJ2-7
len: 15
v_gene: TRBV6-6
abundance: NA

CDR3aa: CAWTSEVGELFF
CDR3nt: TGTGCCTGGACTAGCGAGGTCGGGGAGCTGTTTTTT
d_gene: NA
j_gene: TRBJ2-2
len: 12
v_gene: TRBV30
abundance: NA

CDR3aa: CASSSLTSSQETQYF
CDR3nt: TGTGCCAGCAGTTCCCTAACAAGCTCCCAAGAGACCCAGTACTTC
d_gene: NA
j_gene: TRBJ2-5
len: 15
v_gene: TRBV6-6
abundance: NA

CDR3aa: CASGRSGTDTQYF
CDR3nt: TGTGCCAGCGGGAGGTCAGGCACAGATACGCAGTATTTT
d_gene: TRBD2
j_gene: TRBJ2-3
len: 13
v_gene: TRBV19
abundance: few

CDR3aa: CASSELGRGTEAFF
CDR3nt: TGTGCCAGCAGTGAACTGGGGAGAGGCACTGAAGCTTTCTTT
d_gene: NA
j_gene: TRBJ1-1
len: 14
v_gene: TRBV2
abundance: NA

CDR3aa: CARRSGTGGLAGGEEQYF
CDR3nt: TGTGCCAGACGCTCTGGGACGGGGGGACTAGCGGGAGGGGAGGAGCAGTACTTC
d_gene: TRBD2
j_gene: TRBJ2-7
len: 18
v_gene: TRBV5-3
abundance: NA

CDR3aa: CASSTLDGRAGEQFF
CDR3nt: TGCGCCAGCAGTACCTTGGACGGGAGGGCCGGCGAGCAGTTCTTC
d_gene: TRBD2
j_gene: TRBJ2-1
len: 15
v_gene: TRBV4-1
abundance: NA

CDR3aa: CAWSAGLAGVGETQYF
CDR3nt: TGTGCCTGGAGTGCCGGACTAGCGGGAGTAGGAGAGACCCAGTACTTC
d_gene: TRBD2
j_gene: TRBJ2-5
len: 16
v_gene: TRBV30
abundance: NA

CDR3aa: CASSLVRETQYF
CDR3nt: TGTGCCAGCAGCTTGGTTCGGGAGACCCAGTACTTC
d_gene: NA
j_gene: TRBJ2-5
len: 12
v_gene: TRBV5-8
abundance: NA

CDR3aa: CASSYRPELVEQFF
CDR3nt: TGTGCCAGCAGTTACCGGCCTGAGCTGGTTGAGCAGTTCTTC
d_gene: NA
j_gene: TRBJ2-1
len: 14
v_gene: TRBV6-6
abundance: NA

CDR3aa: CASSPGGGRSYEQYF
CDR3nt: TGTGCCAGCAGCCCCGGCGGGGGCCGGTCCTACGAGCAGTACTTC
d_gene: NA
j_gene: TRBJ2-7
len: 15
v_gene: TRBV5-4
abundance: NA